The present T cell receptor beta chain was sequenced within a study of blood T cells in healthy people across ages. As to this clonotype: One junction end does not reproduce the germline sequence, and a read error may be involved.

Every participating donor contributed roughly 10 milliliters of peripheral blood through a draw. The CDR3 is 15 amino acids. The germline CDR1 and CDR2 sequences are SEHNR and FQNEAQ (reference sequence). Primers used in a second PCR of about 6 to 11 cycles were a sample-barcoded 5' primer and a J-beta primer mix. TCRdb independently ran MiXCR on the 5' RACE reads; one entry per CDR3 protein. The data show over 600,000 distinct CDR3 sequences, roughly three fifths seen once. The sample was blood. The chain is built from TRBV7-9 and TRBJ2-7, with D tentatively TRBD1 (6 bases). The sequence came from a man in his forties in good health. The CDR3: CASSPRDTPVYEQYF. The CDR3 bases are TGTGCCAGCAGCCCACGGGACACCCCGGTCTACGAACAGTACTTC.